This is a list of T cell receptor beta chains from one sample in a study of molecular identifiers for immune sequencing clone quantification. A single record per CDR3 protein comes from TCRdb applying MiXCR to the PCR reads. The sample carries some 580,000 distinct CDR3 sequences, 25% recorded once. The sample consisted of naive CD8+ T cells from blood, with Jurkat cell RNA spiked in. All receptors come from a human donor in good health. Some libraries in this study had Jurkat cell RNA spiked in. Both conserved end residues are part of each CDR3. The D gene is left open where the match is weak. Clone size, where shown, is once, few, many, or a class for clones that have expanded.

>TRBD1|TRBV11-2|few|TRBJ2-7
CASSPNWAGGYEQYF
TGTGCCAGCAGCCCTAATTGGGCAGGGGGCTACGAGCAGTACTTC
>-|TRBV2|few|TRBJ1-2
CASSVPPPQGNGYTF
TGTGCCAGCAGTGTCCCCCCCCCCCAGGGGAATGGCTACACCTTC
>TRBD1|TRBV9|many|TRBJ1-5
CASSVGPGGWNQPQHF
TGTGCCAGCAGCGTAGGTCCAGGGGGCTGGAATCAGCCCCAGCATTTT
>TRBD1|TRBV4-2|few|TRBJ1-4
CASSQGQGGDEKLFF
TGTGCCAGCAGCCAAGGACAGGGAGGGGATGAAAAACTGTTTTTT
>-|TRBV20-1|many|TRBJ1-1
CSATLGGAEAFF
TGCAGTGCCACCCTGGGGGGCGCTGAAGCTTTCTTT
>TRBD2|TRBV6-6|many|TRBJ2-7
CASSYSGAGGNEQYF
TGTGCCAGCAGTTACTCAGGCGCGGGAGGCAACGAGCAGTACTTC
>-|TRBV7-9|many|TRBJ1-1
CASTHQDEGLLSAFF
TGTGCCAGCACGCACCAGGACGAGGGGCTGCTTTCAGCTTTCTTT
>-|TRBV19|few|TRBJ1-1
CASSIDIEEVAFF
TGTGCCAGTAGTATAGATATCGAGGAAGTAGCTTTCTTT
>-|TRBV7-9|many|TRBJ1-1
CASSLAGAGLNTEAFF
TGTGCCAGCAGCTTAGCGGGGGCAGGGTTGAACACTGAAGCTTTCTTT
>-|TRBV20-1|-|TRBJ1-3
CSARGGAGSSGNTIYF
TGCAGTGCTAGAGGGGGGGCAGGGAGCTCTGGAAACACCATATATTTT
>-|TRBV4-3|-|TRBJ2-7
CASSPTGACEQYF
TGCGCCAGCAGCCCCACAGGAGCCTGCGAGCAGTACTTC
>-|TRBV30|many|TRBJ2-6
CAWSRAPGANVLTF
TGTGCCTGGAGTCGGGCTCCTGGGGCCAACGTCCTGACTTTC
>-|TRBV20-1|-|TRBJ2-5
CSAKGDQYQETQYF
TGCAGTGCTAAGGGGGACCAATACCAAGAGACCCAGTACTTC
>-|TRBV25-1|few|TRBJ2-7
CASSSPHWEPQYEQYF
TGTGCCAGCAGTTCTCCTCACTGGGAACCCCAATACGAGCAGTACTTC
>-|TRBV27|few|TRBJ2-7
CASSLTVQKYSDEQYF
TGTGCCAGCAGTTTAACGGTTCAGAAGTACAGCGACGAGCAGTACTTC
>-|TRBV20-1|-|TRBJ2-6
CSARGTGADVLTF
TGCAGTGCTAGAGGGACTGGGGCCGACGTCCTGACTTTC
>TRBD1|TRBV19|-|TRBJ2-7
CASSISETGFGEQYF
TGTGCCAGTAGTATAAGTGAGACAGGGTTCGGAGAGCAGTACTTC
>-|TRBV20-1|few|TRBJ1-4
CSVMGATDEKLFF
TGCAGTGTAATGGGGGCAACTGATGAAAAACTGTTTTTT
>-|TRBV13|-|TRBJ1-6
CASSLRGVSNSLLHF
TGTGCCAGCAGCCTCAGGGGTGTATCTAATTCACTCCTCCACTTT
>TRBD2|TRBV20-1|many|TRBJ2-3
CSAIPGLAAGPSAQYF
TGCAGTGCCATCCCGGGACTAGCGGCGGGTCCGAGTGCGCAGTATTTT
>-|TRBV12-3/TRBV12-4|-|TRBJ1-2
CASSWGLINYGYTF
TGTGCCAGCAGTTGGGGACTGATTAACTATGGCTACACCTTC
>TRBD1|TRBV14|few|TRBJ1-2
CASSQGDRPTFNYGYTF
TGTGCCAGCAGCCAGGGGGACAGGCCTACTTTTAACTATGGCTACACCTTC
>-|TRBV13|many|TRBJ2-5
CASSQFAGAETQYF
TGTGCCAGCAGCCAATTCGCAGGGGCAGAGACCCAGTACTTC
>TRBD1|TRBV20-1|few|TRBJ2-7
CSALPGQGAYEQYF
TGCAGTGCCCTACCGGGACAGGGGGCCTACGAGCAGTACTTC
>-|TRBV4-3|many|TRBJ2-3
CASSQDRSGRYTQYF
TGCGCCAGCAGCCAAGATCGGTCAGGGCGGTATACGCAGTATTTT
>TRBD1|TRBV4-1|many|TRBJ1-3
CASSEGQGIDGNTIYF
TGCGCCAGCAGCGAGGGACAGGGAATAGATGGAAACACCATATATTTT
>TRBD1|TRBV2|many|TRBJ2-3
CASTGTGGYENTQYF
TGTGCCAGCACCGGGACAGGGGGTTACGAGAATACGCAGTATTTT
>TRBD1|TRBV4-1|few|TRBJ1-5
CASSQDRRTGGRSNQPQHF
TGCGCCAGCAGCCAAGATCGGAGGACAGGGGGCAGGAGCAATCAGCCCCAGCATTTT
>-|TRBV4-2|few|TRBJ2-1
CASSQPLKGGNEQFF
TGTGCCAGCAGCCAACCATTAAAAGGCGGAAATGAGCAGTTCTTC
>-|TRBV7-2|many|TRBJ1-5
CASSLLGEWGPQHF
TGTGCCAGCAGCTTACTGGGGGAGTGGGGGCCCCAGCATTTT
>-|TRBV7-2|many|TRBJ2-7
CASSPQDSDYEQYF
TGTGCCAGCAGCCCCCAGGACTCCGACTACGAGCAGTACTTC
>-|TRBV19|few|TRBJ2-7
CASSSQDNYIYEQYF
TGTGCCAGTAGTTCACAGGACAATTACATCTACGAGCAGTACTTC
>TRBD2|TRBV20-1|-|TRBJ2-7
CSARDAGGYEQYF
TGCAGTGCTAGAGACGCGGGGGGCTACGAGCAGTACTTC
>-|TRBV13|-|TRBJ2-3
CASSPQGRGTDTQYF
TGTGCCAGCAGCCCCCAAGGGCGGGGAACAGATACGCAGTATTTT
>-|TRBV6-5|-|TRBJ1-1
CASSYGSQDDTEAFF
TGTGCCAGCAGTTACGGGTCTCAGGACGACACTGAAGCTTTCTTT
>-|TRBV19|many|TRBJ1-5
CASSPSRGYPYSNQPQHF
TGTGCCAGTAGTCCGTCCCGGGGGTATCCCTATAGCAATCAGCCCCAGCATTTT
>-|TRBV7-6|many|TRBJ2-7
CASSLVGGSEQYF
TGTGCCAGCAGCTTAGTAGGAGGGTCCGAGCAGTACTTC
>-|TRBV5-8|many|TRBJ1-2
CASSPIDYGYTF
TGTGCCAGCAGCCCGATAGATTATGGCTACACCTTC
>TRBD2|TRBV7-6|-|TRBJ2-7
CASSSRGGTSEYEQYF
TGTGCCAGCAGCTCTAGGGGGGGGACTAGCGAGTACGAGCAGTACTTC
>-|TRBV7-9|many|TRBJ2-3
CASSQSGPLVVYF
TGTGCCAGCAGCCAATCCGGGCCGCTAGTGGTGTATTTT
>-|TRBV4-3|-|TRBJ1-5
CASSQEGGVCRQVPWDQPQHF
TGCGCCAGCAGCCAAGAAGGAGGGGTATGTAGGCAGGTCCCTTGGGATCAGCCCCAGCATTTT
>-|TRBV25-1|-|TRBJ1-1
CASSEPLGGRDTEAFF
TGTGCCAGCAGTGAACCCCTTGGGGGCAGAGATACTGAAGCTTTCTTT
>-|TRBV20-1|-|TRBJ2-1
CSARPQNYNEQFF
TGCAGTGCTAGGCCTCAAAATTACAATGAGCAGTTCTTC
>-|TRBV11-2|many|TRBJ2-1
CASSLFVHEQFF
TGTGCCAGCAGCTTATTTGTCCATGAGCAGTTCTTC
>-|TRBV6-1|-|TRBJ1-3
CASSEDIRSGNTIYF
TGTGCCAGCAGTGAAGATATCCGATCTGGAAACACCATATATTTT
>-|TRBV19|-|TRBJ1-2
CASSISPANYGYTF
TGTGCCAGTAGTATAAGTCCAGCTAACTATGGCTACACCTTC
>TRBD1|TRBV20-1|-|TRBJ1-5
CSTRDSGRQGLYRNQPQHF
TGCAGTACTAGAGATTCGGGACGACAGGGACTGTATCGCAATCAGCCCCAGCATTTT
>TRBD2|TRBV6-2/TRBV6-3|few|TRBJ2-1
CASSYSKLAGYNEQFF
TGTGCCAGCAGTTACTCGAAGTTAGCGGGGTACAATGAGCAGTTCTTC
>-|TRBV14|many|TRBJ2-3
CASSQDNGIFTDTQYF
TGTGCCAGCAGCCAAGATAACGGGATATTCACAGATACGCAGTATTTT
>-|TRBV11-2|many|TRBJ2-5
CASSLDPGQETQYF
TGTGCCAGCAGCTTGGACCCAGGTCAAGAGACCCAGTACTTC
>TRBD2|TRBV12-3/TRBV12-4|few|TRBJ2-1
CASRQLADEQFF
TGTGCCAGCAGACAACTAGCGGATGAGCAGTTCTTC